This TCR beta chain was recorded in a study of CD8+CD57+ T cells in acquired aplastic anemia. Whole-study findings and limits: Among patients, total CD4+ and CD8+ pools exceeded CD8+CD57+ cells in diversity. No significant patient-versus-control difference appeared in CD8+ Simpson's diversity.

Germline CDR1 reads SGHVS; CDR2 reads FNYEAQ. This CDR3 has 14 amino acids. With 5 bases clipped from V and 4 bases from J, the junction kept 7 bases outside the gene matches. Both TCR beta VDJ combination and CDR3 sequence profiling were carried out. Genomic DNA was the template for this profiling. TCRdb processed the reads anew with MiXCR; each CDR3 protein has one entry. The sample shows around 19,000 distinct CDR3 sequences, about 40% of them seen only once. Those patients picked for sequencing had displayed CD8+CD57+ cell expansion on flow cytometry. Sequencing of CD8+CD57+ effector memory cells was also done for 2 of 12 patients. No patient had been given any therapy when blood was sampled. Beads enriched the CD8+CD57+ cells, and these gave a mean 1.6 ug DNA. This clonotype was observed a handful of times. Its matching antigen is unknown.

The clonotype was recovered from a human donor with aplastic anemia. Input material: CD8+CD57+ T cells sorted from PBMCs. Subset here: bead-enriched CD8+CD57+ effector memory T cells from SAA patients. This chain joins TRBV7-6 and TRBJ1-2; 7 nucleotides match TRBD1. CDR3 in amino acids: CASSPKGQFYGYTF. CDR3 coding DNA: TGTGCCAGCAGCCCAAAGGGACAGTTCTATGGCTACACCTTC.